The text below deals with one T cell receptor (beta chain). V was clipped by 2 bases and J by 7 bases, with 21 bases between them. Germline CDR1 reads MNHNS; CDR2 reads SASEGT. There are 17 residues in the CDR3. This entry belongs to a study of CD8 T cells in Susac syndrome. It was with random hexamers that 0.5 to 1 ug RNA was reverse transcribed. MiXCR, applied by TCRdb to the immunoSEQ multiplex PCR reads, yields one record per CDR3 protein. The data contain approximately 190,000 distinct CDR3 sequences, about 93% of them singletons. What was sequenced was CD4+ T cells from PBMCs. The clonotype originates from a human donor in good health. The J gene is TRBJ1-5, the V gene TRBV6-1; a possible D gene is TRBD1 (6 bases). CDR3 nucleotide sequence: TGTGCCAGCAGTGAATTGGGACACGGGGACTTCGGGCAGCCCCAGCATTTT. This codes for CASSELGHGDFGQPQHF.